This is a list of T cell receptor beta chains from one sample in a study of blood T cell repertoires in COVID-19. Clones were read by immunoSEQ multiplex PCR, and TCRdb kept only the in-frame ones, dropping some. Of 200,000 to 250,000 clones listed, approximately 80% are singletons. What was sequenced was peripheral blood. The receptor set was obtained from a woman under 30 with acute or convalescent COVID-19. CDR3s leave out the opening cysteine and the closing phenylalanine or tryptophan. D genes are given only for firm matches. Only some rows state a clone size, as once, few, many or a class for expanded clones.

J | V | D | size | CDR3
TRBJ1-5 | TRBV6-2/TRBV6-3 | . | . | ASSRTADQPQH
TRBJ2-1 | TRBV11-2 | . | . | ASSLQGSSGSWVF
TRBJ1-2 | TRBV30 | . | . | AWRWGTGYT
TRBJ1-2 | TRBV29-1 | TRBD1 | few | SVSDRGDGYT
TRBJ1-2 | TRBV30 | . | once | AWTSKRGNYGYT
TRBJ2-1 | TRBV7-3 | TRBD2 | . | ASSLKGLAGGPYEQF
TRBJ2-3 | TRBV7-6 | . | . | ASSLVMDTQY
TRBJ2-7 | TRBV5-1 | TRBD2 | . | ASSLSGANYEQY
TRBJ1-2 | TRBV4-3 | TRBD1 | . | ASSQVGTGLNYGYT
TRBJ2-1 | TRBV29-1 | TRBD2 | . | SVRGGTYNEQF
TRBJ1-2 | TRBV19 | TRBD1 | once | ASRADRANYGYT
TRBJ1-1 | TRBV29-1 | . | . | SVGREGGGTEAF
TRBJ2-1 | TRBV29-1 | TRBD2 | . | SVGDYYNEQF
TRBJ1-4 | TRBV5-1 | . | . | ASSEQGGEEKLF
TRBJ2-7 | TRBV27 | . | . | ASSQGVEQY
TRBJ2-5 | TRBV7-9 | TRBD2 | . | ASSLILAGGIKTQY
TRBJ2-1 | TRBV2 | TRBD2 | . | ASKRASGSSGEQF
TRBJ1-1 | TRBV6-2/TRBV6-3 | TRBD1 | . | ASSSGETGGLTNTEAF
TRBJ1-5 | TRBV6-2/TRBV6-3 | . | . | ASSTAGSNQPQH
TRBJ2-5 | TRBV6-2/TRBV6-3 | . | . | ASSYSPSVWETQY
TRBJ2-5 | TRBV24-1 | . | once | ATEGVQETQY
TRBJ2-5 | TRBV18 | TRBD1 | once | ASSQNRGKETQY
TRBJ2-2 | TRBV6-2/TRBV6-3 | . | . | ASSPMAGGELF
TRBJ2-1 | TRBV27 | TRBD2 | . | ASSSKLGTSGRGIYNEQF
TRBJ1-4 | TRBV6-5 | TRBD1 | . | ASSYQGQGEKLF
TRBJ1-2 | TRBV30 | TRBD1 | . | AWSLGQGVIYGYT
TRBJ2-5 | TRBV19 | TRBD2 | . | ASKQGTSGSGETQY
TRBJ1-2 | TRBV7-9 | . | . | ASSPETPGQYSGGYT
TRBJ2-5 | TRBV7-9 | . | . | ASRSGQETQY
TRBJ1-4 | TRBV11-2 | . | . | ASSLQSNEKLF
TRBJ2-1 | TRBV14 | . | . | ASSQLPGNSYNEQF
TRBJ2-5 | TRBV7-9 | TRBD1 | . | ASSSGTGWETQY
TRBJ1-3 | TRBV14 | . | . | ASSPGAGNTIY
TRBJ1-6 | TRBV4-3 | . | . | ASSQDLAGRGYNSPLH
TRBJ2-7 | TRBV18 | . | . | ASSQLSGTKGSYEQY
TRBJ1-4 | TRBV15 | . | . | ATSRLTPALTNEKLF
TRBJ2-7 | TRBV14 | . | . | ASSPQGYEQY
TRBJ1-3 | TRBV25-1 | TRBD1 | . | ASSMGQGGNTIY
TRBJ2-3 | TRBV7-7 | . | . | ASSLAPLDTQY
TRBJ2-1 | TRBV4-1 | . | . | ASSQDHPSSGEQF
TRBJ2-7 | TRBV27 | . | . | ASSLAAGASGHPLYEQY
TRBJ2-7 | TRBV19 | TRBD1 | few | ASSLGTGGFEQY
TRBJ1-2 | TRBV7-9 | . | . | ASNTLGGSNYGYT
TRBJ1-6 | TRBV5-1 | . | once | ASSLVEDSPLH
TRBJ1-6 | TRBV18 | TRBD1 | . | ASSPRRDRVNSPLH
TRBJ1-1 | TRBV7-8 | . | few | ASSLAEVTEAF
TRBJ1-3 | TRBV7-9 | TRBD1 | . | ASSYGQGAGNTIY
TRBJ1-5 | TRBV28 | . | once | ASRQVNQPQH
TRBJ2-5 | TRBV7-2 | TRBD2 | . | ASSLFGSAGGEQETQY